This T cell receptor beta chain was captured in a study of OX40 agonist ivuxolimab in advanced cancers. Anyone with autoimmune disease history or systemic immunosuppression was excluded. Only in-frame clones appear in the TCRdb table, and some are missing; sequencing was by immunoSEQ multiplex PCR. The table includes about 92,000 clones, roughly nine tenths detected once. The germline V and J ends were trimmed by 2 bases and 6 bases, with 10 bases remaining between them. The germline gives CDR1 MNHEY, CDR2 SVGAGI. There are 13 residues in the CDR3. For this clone: Its antigen is not identified.

General study results and limits: Expanded peripheral T cell antigen specificity was not determined. Average numbers of expanded clones were greater in CD8+ T cells than in CD4+. Nonresponders, in some cases, also had low normalized T-cell clonal expansion.

The clonotype was recovered from an adult with an advanced solid tumor such as melanoma, head and neck, liver or kidney cancer. The chain employs TRBV6-5 and TRBJ1-1; the D is unclear. The source was CD4+ or CD8+ T cells sorted from blood, collected in a trial of the OX40 agonist ivuxolimab. For the CDR3, the DNA is TGTGCCAGCAGTTACCAGCTTGGGGCTGAAGCTTTCTTT. Protein product: CASSYQLGAEAFF.